The rows below give T cell receptor beta chains drawn from one sample of a study of lymphopenia after photon versus proton radiotherapy. TCRdb keeps only in-frame clones here, not all; method: immunoSEQ multiplex PCR. The sample has 25,000 to 30,000 clones, about 91% seen once. This specimen was peripheral blood, taken from a patient treated with photon-based radiotherapy. The receptors stem from a man aged 50 to 59 with gastric cancer. The CDR3 runs from the conserved cysteine through the conserved F or W. The D gene is left open where the match is weak. Clone size, where shown, is once, few, many, or a class for clones that have expanded.

CDR3 protein: CAWGDPTGSYF
CDR3 DNA: TGTGCCTGGGGCGACCCAACAGGTAGCTACTTC
D gene: NA
clone size: NA
V gene: TRBV30
J gene: TRBJ2-5

CDR3 protein: CASSISDSTGELFF
CDR3 DNA: TGTGCCAGTAGTATCTCGGACAGCACCGGGGAGCTGTTTTTT
D gene: NA
clone size: NA
V gene: TRBV19
J gene: TRBJ2-2

CDR3 protein: CASRPGTGIDEAFF
CDR3 DNA: TGCGCCAGCAGACCCGGGACAGGGATCGATGAAGCTTTCTTT
D gene: TRBD1
clone size: NA
V gene: TRBV10-1
J gene: TRBJ1-1

CDR3 protein: CASGLAEGQYF
CDR3 DNA: TGTGCTAGTGGTTTGGCGGAAGGGCAGTATTTT
D gene: NA
clone size: NA
V gene: TRBV12-5
J gene: TRBJ2-3

CDR3 protein: CASSAKRRLGYGYTF
CDR3 DNA: TGTGCCAGTAGTGCCAAACGGAGGCTAGGCTATGGCTACACCTTC
D gene: NA
clone size: NA
V gene: TRBV19
J gene: TRBJ1-2

CDR3 protein: CASSPGPDHSGNTIYF
CDR3 DNA: TGTGCCAGCAGCCCGGGGCCAGACCACTCTGGAAACACCATATATTTT
D gene: NA
clone size: NA
V gene: TRBV14
J gene: TRBJ1-3

CDR3 protein: CASAQGNTIYF
CDR3 DNA: TGTGCTAGTGCGCAGGGAAACACCATATATTTT
D gene: NA
clone size: NA
V gene: TRBV12-5
J gene: TRBJ1-3

CDR3 protein: CASSFRGGTYEQYF
CDR3 DNA: TGTGCCAGCAGCTTCAGGGGGGGCACTTACGAGCAGTACTTC
D gene: NA
clone size: NA
V gene: TRBV7-6
J gene: TRBJ2-7

CDR3 protein: CASSWGQNSPLHF
CDR3 DNA: TGTGCCAGCAGTTGGGGACAGAATTCACCCCTCCACTTT
D gene: TRBD1
clone size: NA
V gene: TRBV5-6
J gene: TRBJ1-6

CDR3 protein: CASSLAKTGKSNVLTF
CDR3 DNA: TGTGCCAGCAGCTTGGCCAAGACAGGGAAATCCAACGTCCTGACTTTC
D gene: TRBD1
clone size: NA
V gene: TRBV5-6
J gene: TRBJ2-6

CDR3 protein: CASSSRQGAWTGELFF
CDR3 DNA: TGTGCCAGCAGTTCCCGGCAGGGGGCATGGACCGGGGAGCTGTTTTTT
D gene: TRBD1
clone size: NA
V gene: TRBV27
J gene: TRBJ2-2

CDR3 protein: CASSFSNQVDTQYF
CDR3 DNA: TGTGCCAGCAGCTTTTCCAATCAGGTAGATACGCAGTATTTT
D gene: NA
clone size: NA
V gene: TRBV7-3
J gene: TRBJ2-3

CDR3 protein: CASSPGYGYTF
CDR3 DNA: TGTGCCAGCAGTCCAGGGTATGGCTACACCTTC
D gene: NA
clone size: few
V gene: TRBV2
J gene: TRBJ1-2

CDR3 protein: CASSPRFTSRETQYF
CDR3 DNA: TGTGCCAGCAGCCCCCGATTTACTAGTCGAGAGACCCAGTACTTC
D gene: NA
clone size: NA
V gene: TRBV9
J gene: TRBJ2-5

CDR3 protein: CASSHPGQGTISTDTQYF
CDR3 DNA: TGTGCCAGCAGCCACCCGGGACAGGGGACAATCAGCACAGATACGCAGTATTTT
D gene: TRBD1
clone size: NA
V gene: TRBV4-2
J gene: TRBJ2-3

CDR3 protein: CSVTGGDGDTQYF
CDR3 DNA: TGCAGCGTTACGGGGGGGGACGGAGATACGCAGTATTTT
D gene: TRBD2
clone size: NA
V gene: TRBV29-1
J gene: TRBJ2-3

CDR3 protein: CASSPKTGTEYRGYTF
CDR3 DNA: TGTGCCAGCTCACCTAAGACCGGGACAGAATACCGCGGCTACACCTTC
D gene: TRBD1
clone size: NA
V gene: TRBV18
J gene: TRBJ1-2

CDR3 protein: CASSLATGELFF
CDR3 DNA: TGTGCCAGCAGCCTCGCAACCGGGGAGCTGTTTTTT
D gene: NA
clone size: once
V gene: TRBV7-9
J gene: TRBJ2-2

CDR3 protein: CASSTRQGPNTGELFF
CDR3 DNA: TGTGCCAGCAGCACCCGACAGGGACCGAACACCGGGGAGCTGTTTTTT
D gene: TRBD1
clone size: NA
V gene: TRBV9
J gene: TRBJ2-2

CDR3 protein: CASSLLPGGGKNIQYF
CDR3 DNA: TGTGCCAGCAGTTTGCTTCCTGGGGGAGGCAAAAACATTCAGTACTTC
D gene: NA
clone size: NA
V gene: TRBV27
J gene: TRBJ2-4

CDR3 protein: CASSLQGSTDTQYF
CDR3 DNA: TGTGCCAGCAGCTTGCAGGGGTCCACAGATACGCAGTATTTT
D gene: NA
clone size: NA
V gene: TRBV5-5
J gene: TRBJ2-3

CDR3 protein: CATSGPTYTDTQYF
CDR3 DNA: TGTGCCACGTCCGGGCCTACGTACACAGATACGCAGTATTTT
D gene: NA
clone size: NA
V gene: TRBV25-1
J gene: TRBJ2-3

CDR3 protein: CASSQPLINTEAFF
CDR3 DNA: TGCGCCAGCAGCCAACCCCTCATCAACACTGAAGCTTTCTTT
D gene: NA
clone size: few
V gene: TRBV4-1
J gene: TRBJ1-1

CDR3 protein: CASGLSPRAGTGELFF
CDR3 DNA: TGTGCTAGTGGTTTGTCTCCCCGGGCGGGGACCGGGGAGCTGTTTTTT
D gene: NA
clone size: NA
V gene: TRBV12-5
J gene: TRBJ2-2

CDR3 protein: CASSTRDSRYF
CDR3 DNA: TGTGCCAGCAGCACCCGGGACTCCCGATATTTT
D gene: NA
clone size: NA
V gene: TRBV5-6
J gene: TRBJ2-3

CDR3 protein: CSVVISGAQETQYF
CDR3 DNA: TGCAGCGTTGTTATTAGCGGGGCCCAAGAGACCCAGTACTTC
D gene: TRBD2
clone size: NA
V gene: TRBV29-1
J gene: TRBJ2-5

CDR3 protein: CASLSAEGRETQYF
CDR3 DNA: TGTGCCAGCCTCTCGGCCGAGGGACGAGAGACCCAGTACTTC
D gene: NA
clone size: NA
V gene: TRBV6-1
J gene: TRBJ2-5

CDR3 protein: CAWSVGVAGGRETQYF
CDR3 DNA: TGTGCCTGGAGTGTAGGGGTAGCGGGGGGGCGAGAGACCCAGTACTTC
D gene: TRBD2
clone size: medium-sized
V gene: TRBV30
J gene: TRBJ2-5

CDR3 protein: CASSVTRVTQYF
CDR3 DNA: TGTGCCAGCAGTGTGACTAGAGTGACCCAGTACTTC
D gene: NA
clone size: NA
V gene: TRBV27
J gene: TRBJ2-5

CDR3 protein: CASGPGQGPDTQYF
CDR3 DNA: TGTGCTAGTGGTCCCGGACAGGGACCAGATACGCAGTATTTT
D gene: TRBD1
clone size: NA
V gene: TRBV12-5
J gene: TRBJ2-3

CDR3 protein: CASSFGTTDTYEQYF
CDR3 DNA: TGTGCCAGCAGCTTCGGTACGACGGATACCTACGAGCAGTACTTC
D gene: NA
clone size: NA
V gene: TRBV11-3
J gene: TRBJ2-7

CDR3 protein: CASSLVRGNTEAFF
CDR3 DNA: TGTGCCAGCAGCTTAGTAAGAGGGAACACTGAAGCTTTCTTT
D gene: NA
clone size: NA
V gene: TRBV11-2
J gene: TRBJ1-1

CDR3 protein: CASSAGGRVEKLFF
CDR3 DNA: TGTGCCAGCAGCGCAGGGGGAAGGGTTGAAAAACTGTTTTTT
D gene: TRBD1
clone size: NA
V gene: TRBV6-1
J gene: TRBJ1-4

CDR3 protein: CSAKENTEAFF
CDR3 DNA: TGCAGTGCTAAGGAGAACACTGAAGCTTTCTTT
D gene: NA
clone size: NA
V gene: TRBV20-1
J gene: TRBJ1-1

CDR3 protein: CASSWGETTEAFF
CDR3 DNA: TGTGCCAGCAGCTGGGGGGAGACCACTGAAGCTTTCTTT
D gene: NA
clone size: NA
V gene: TRBV5-6
J gene: TRBJ1-1

CDR3 protein: CAISENSKGSEQFF
CDR3 DNA: TGTGCCATCAGTGAGAATAGTAAGGGGAGTGAGCAGTTCTTC
D gene: NA
clone size: NA
V gene: TRBV10-3
J gene: TRBJ2-1

CDR3 protein: CATGTGGFGDTQYF
CDR3 DNA: TGCGCCACCGGGACAGGGGGCTTTGGAGATACGCAGTATTTT
D gene: TRBD1
clone size: NA
V gene: TRBV10-1
J gene: TRBJ2-3

CDR3 protein: CASSRQASNYGYTF
CDR3 DNA: TGTGCCAGCAGCCGTCAGGCGTCTAACTATGGCTACACCTTC
D gene: NA
clone size: NA
V gene: TRBV6-5
J gene: TRBJ1-2

CDR3 protein: CASSFGGGITDTQYF
CDR3 DNA: TGTGCCAGCAGTTTTGGCGGGGGGATCACAGATACGCAGTATTTT
D gene: TRBD2
clone size: few
V gene: TRBV28
J gene: TRBJ2-3

CDR3 protein: CASSYRGGETQYF
CDR3 DNA: TGTGCCAGCAGTTACAGGGGAGGAGAGACCCAGTACTTC
D gene: NA
clone size: NA
V gene: TRBV27
J gene: TRBJ2-5

CDR3 protein: CASSREWGDQPQHF
CDR3 DNA: TGTGCCAGCTCACGAGAATGGGGGGATCAGCCCCAGCATTTT
D gene: NA
clone size: NA
V gene: TRBV18
J gene: TRBJ1-5

CDR3 protein: CATSSAGTVWEKLFF
CDR3 DNA: TGTGCCACCAGCAGCGCAGGGACAGTTTGGGAAAAACTGTTTTTT
D gene: TRBD1
clone size: once
V gene: TRBV15
J gene: TRBJ1-4